This T cell receptor (beta chain) is drawn from a study of T cell repertoires in cytomegalovirus infection. One entry per CDR3 protein, called by TCRdb with MiXCR from the reads. The sample contains 450,000 to 600,000 distinct CDR3 sequences, around 30% of which appear only once. This clonotype was seen just once. Its antigen is undetermined. Germline CDR1 is MNHEY and CDR2 is SVGEGT. This CDR3 is built from 13 residues. The germline V and J ends were trimmed by 8 bases and 1 base, with 10 bases remaining between them. The chain links TRBV6-2 or TRBV6-3 to TRBJ2-3; D is ambiguous. The receptor was derived from a human donor in good health (CMV status not recorded). Some clones in this sample may be carry-over from other donors' samples. This sample comprised cultured PBMCs, obtained from culture after CMV antigen stimulation. This chain's CDR3 is CASFAAGTDTQYF. CDR3 nucleotides: TGTGCCAGCTTCGCAGCAGGCACAGATACGCAGTATTTT.